A selection of T cell receptor beta chains follows, all from one sample in a study of shared clonotypes between healthy human individuals. The table came from immunoSEQ multiplex PCR; TCRdb's copy has only in-frame clones and leaves some out. The sample gives 1,500,000 or so clones, approximately 98.5% of which show up once; 0.36% is in the top ten. The sequencing input was naive CD4+ T cells sorted from blood. These receptors all come from a man aged 25 to 45 in good health. CDR3s include the opening cysteine and the closing phenylalanine or tryptophan. Each record gives: V gene, J gene, CDR3 length, CDR3 protein.

>TRBV30|TRBJ1-1|14
CAWSILSRGAEAFF
>TRBV28|TRBJ1-2|12
CASSTGYYGYTF
>TRBV6-1|TRBJ2-1|17
CASSEAWGAILQNEQFF
>TRBV9|TRBJ2-1|15
CASSVVLSGYNEQFF
>TRBV7-6|TRBJ2-7|17
CASSLAPGQDSPYEQYF
>TRBV5-4|TRBJ2-7|16
CASSTGGSGGKHEQYF
>TRBV6-1|TRBJ2-3|18
CASSALTLQGAYTDTQYF
>TRBV6-1|TRBJ2-5|15
CATRTGSGLAETQYF
>TRBV11-2|TRBJ2-1|16
CASSLALPDYYNEQFF
>TRBV7-9|TRBJ2-1|17
CASSMGLAGVLGNEQFF
>TRBV10-3|TRBJ2-1|19
CAISEFPPGLAGAFCEQFF
>TRBV6-5|TRBJ1-1|13
CASSYLLNTEAFF
>TRBV2|TRBJ2-5|16
CASISRGRGTQETQYF
>TRBV4-3|TRBJ2-1|20
CASSHRKGGLAAATYNEQFF
>TRBV9|TRBJ2-1|15
CASSVSSGKGNEQFF
>TRBV1|TRBJ1-5|15
CTSSQGGDSNQPQHF
>TRBV5-4|TRBJ1-1|14
CASSLEARNTEAFF
>TRBV5-1|TRBJ2-7|18
CASSLGIIAGGQLGEQYF
>TRBV9|TRBJ2-1|15
CASSVAAPIGNEQFF
>TRBV14|TRBJ2-5|14
CASSQVGGGETQYF
>TRBV12-2|TRBJ2-5|16
CASRLLNRGGEETQYF
>TRBV27|TRBJ1-3|12
CAIPDRRNTIYF
>TRBV7-9|TRBJ2-3|16
CASSLGHRVRADTQYF
>TRBV15|TRBJ2-2|14
CATSIYRVAGELFF
>TRBV14|TRBJ1-2|17
CASSQEMTTFGSYGYTF
>TRBV19|TRBJ2-5|14
CASTMEGPQETQYF
>TRBV4-1|TRBJ1-1|14
CASSQEGGYTEAFF
>TRBV18|TRBJ1-1|15
CASSPGRTMNTEAFF
>TRBV15|TRBJ2-7|15
CATSRAGLALYEQYF
>TRBV21-1|TRBJ1-2|15
CASSKAHQKNYGYTF
>TRBV5-1|TRBJ1-2|15
CASSLAGQLIYGYTF
>TRBV7-8|TRBJ1-4|13
CASSPMTGGKLFF
>TRBV7-9|TRBJ2-7|12
CASMRPGYEQYF
>TRBV18|TRBJ1-2|13
CASSAGTGPGYTF
>TRBV6-1|TRBJ2-3|14
CASRPKVSTDTQYF
>TRBV7-8|TRBJ2-3|14
CASSLALSVSTQYF
>TRBV5-1|TRBJ1-1|16
CASGGTPGQGLTEAFF
>TRBV10-3|TRBJ1-5|14
CAISAGGASQPQHF
>TRBV18|TRBJ2-5|17
CASSRKHNRDNQETQYF
>TRBV7-2|TRBJ2-1|16
CASSLRQGQGYNEQFF
>TRBV28|TRBJ2-7|14
CASSLFRGFHEQYF
>TRBV30|TRBJ1-1|14
CAWMGGQLGTEAFF
>TRBV10-3|TRBJ2-6|14
CAISVNSGANVLTF
>TRBV5-1|TRBJ2-1|16
CASSLIGTSGENEQFF
>TRBV7-9|TRBJ2-5|14
CASSFVGGQETQYF
>TRBV7-2|TRBJ2-1|13
CASSLGQGREQFF
>TRBV15|TRBJ2-1|14
CATSSGRGYNEQFF
>TRBV28|TRBJ1-4|12
CASSPPSEKLFF
>TRBV11-3|TRBJ2-1|13
CASAGTGENEQFF
>TRBV28|TRBJ1-1|16
CASSLFLGISATEAFF
>TRBV14|TRBJ2-5|14
CASSQIAGMETQYF
>TRBV20-1|TRBJ2-1|10
CSAREWEQFF
>TRBV11-2|TRBJ1-4|18
CASSSRGEWLATNEKLFF